These 21 T cell receptor beta chains came from one sample sequenced in a study of blood T cell repertoires in COVID-19. TCRdb's copy holds only in-frame clones and misses some; the assay was immunoSEQ multiplex PCR. In the table there are around 200,000 clones, roughly 80% of which are singletons. Source material: peripheral blood. Receptors were obtained from a woman aged 40 to 50 with COVID-19, enrolled during active disease.

The chain links TRBV11-1 to TRBJ1-2, with D tentatively TRBD1 (6 bases). Germline V lookup: CDR1 SGHAT, CDR2 FQDESV (reference sequence). V lost 5 bases and J 4 bases, leaving 14 bases between the germline ends. This CDR3 comprises 14 residues. CDR3 in DNA: TGTGCCAGCAGCGCAGGGGAACGCGGCTATGGCTACACCTTC. As protein: CASSAGERGYGYTF.

The chain recombines TRBV3-1 (or the pseudogene TRBV3-2) with TRBJ2-3; TRBD2 matches 12 bases. The CDR3 covers 18 residues. Trimming removed 4 bases from V and 1 base from J; junction bases left unmatched: 9. Germline V lookup: CDR1 LGHDT, CDR2 YNNKEL (reference sequence). CDR3 sequence: CASSLQGLAGWGTDTQYF. In DNA, the CDR3 is TGTGCCAGCAGCCTTCAAGGACTAGCGGGATGGGGCACAGATACGCAGTATTTT.

J is TRBJ2-2 and V is TRBV7-3; 7 nucleotides line up with TRBD1. The CDR3 is made up of 19 amino acids. The V gene's germline CDR1 is SGHTA and CDR2 FQGTGA. The junction had 10 bases not matched to a gene; V was cut back by 0 bases and J by 0 bases. The CDR3 loop is CASSLTFGTEPPNTGELFF. CDR3 DNA sequence: TGTGCCAGCAGCTTAACGTTCGGGACAGAGCCCCCGAACACCGGGGAGCTGTTTTTT. Together with reference TRBV7-3 and TRBJ2-2, the CDR3 gives the full variable domain: GAGVSQTPSNKVTEKGKYVELRCDPISGHTALYWYRQSLGQGPEFLIYFQGTGAADDSGLPNDRFFAVRPEGSVSTLKIQRTERGDSAVYLCASSLTFGTEPPNTGELFFGEGSRLTVL.

This chain links TRBV2 with TRBJ2-1; TRBD2 matches at 8 bases. From germline, CDR1 is SNHLY and CDR2 FYNNEI. The ends lost 7 bases at V and 7 bases at J; junction bases unmatched: 6. CDR3 size: 13 residues. This chain's CDR3 is CASKVSGGNEQFF. The DNA for the CDR3 is TGTGCCAGCAAAGTCAGCGGGGGAAATGAGCAGTTCTTC.

The V call is TRBV9, the J call TRBJ2-6, with TRBD2 matching over 7 bases. In germline, CDR1 is SGDLS, CDR2 YYNGEE. With V trimmed by 4 bases and J by 4 bases, 5 bases remained unmatched. The CDR3 contains 15 residues. The CDR3 nucleotides read TGTGCCAGCAGCCACGGGGGGTCCGGGGCCAACGTCCTGACTTTC. It encodes CASSHGGSGANVLTF.

The rearrangement uses TRBV3-1 (or the pseudogene TRBV3-2) and TRBJ2-5; possible D gene TRBD2, 5 bases. V lost 2 bases to trimming and J lost 5 bases, with 9 bases between them. In germline, CDR1 is LGHDT, CDR2 YNNKEL (reference sequence). This CDR3 has 13 residues. In DNA form, the CDR3 reads TGTGCCAGCAGCCAATATGGCGGGGAGACCCAGTACTTC. As protein: CASSQYGGETQYF.

V is TRBV5-1 and J is TRBJ1-6; D remains ambiguous. The CDR3 contains 16 residues. V dropped 0 bases and J dropped 0 bases, with 7 bases sitting between them. CDR1 SGHRS and CDR2 YFSETQ come from the germline V gene. For the CDR3, the DNA is TGCGCCAGCAGCTTGGAGCAAGTCTCCTATAATTCACCCCTCCACTTT. It is translated as CASSLEQVSYNSPLHF.

This chain joins TRBV9 and TRBJ1-6; 9 positions match TRBD1. This CDR3 has 16 residues. V shed 3 bases and J 6 bases; nucleotides not matched to a gene: 7. Germline loops: CDR1 SGDLS, CDR2 YYNGEE. The CDR3 sequence is CASSAQGARGNSPLHF. The CDR3 region has the DNA TGTGCCAGCAGCGCACAGGGGGCACGCGGTAATTCACCCCTCCACTTT.

The V gene is TRBV19, the J gene TRBJ2-5; tentative D call: TRBD2 (5 bases). The CDR3 has 14 residues. Trimming stripped 6 bases from V and 5 bases from J, with 16 bases between. Germline CDR1 reads LNHDA; CDR2 reads SQIVND (reference sequence). CDR3 loop: CASSEPGSWETQYF. The CDR3 nucleotides read TGTGCCAGTAGCGAACCGGGATCCTGGGAGACCCAGTACTTC.

The chain joins TRBV12-5 to TRBJ1-1; D uncertain. V shed 10 bases and J shed 1 base, with 16 bases lying between them. The CDR3 runs 14 residues. Germline-derived CDR1 and CDR2 are LGHNT and FRNRAP. In DNA, the CDR3 is TGTGCTACTCGCGGGGAGGGAAAGAACACTGAAGCTTTCTTT. Translated: CATRGEGKNTEAFF.

The chain combines TRBV18 with TRBJ2-3, with a possible D match to TRBD1 (6 bases). This CDR3 comprises 14 residues. V was shortened by 6 bases and J by 2 bases, with 12 bases between the two germline ends. CDR1 is KGHSH and CDR2 is LQKENI in the germline V gene. CDR3 amino acids: CASSRQEDTDTQYF. DNA for the CDR3: TGTGCCAGCTCCCGACAGGAGGACACAGATACGCAGTATTTT. Filled out from reference TRBV18 and TRBJ2-3, the complete variable domain reads NAGVMQNPRHLVRRRGQEARLRCSPMKGHSHVYWYRQLPEEGLKFMVYLQKENIIDESGMPKERFSAEFPKEGPSILRIQQVVRGDSAAYFCASSRQEDTDTQYFGPGTRLTVL.

The chain uses TRBV7-3 and TRBJ2-5; 10 nucleotides match TRBD2. The CDR3 spans 16 residues. After removal of 2 bases from V and 5 bases from J, the junction contained 8 bases not matched to a gene. Per the germline V gene, CDR1 is SGHTA and CDR2 is FQGTGA. The DNA for the CDR3 is TGTGCCAGCAGCTTAGCACCTAGCGGGGGTGGGGAGACCCAGTACTTC. Residues: CASSLAPSGGGETQYF.

The count of this clone is one. The gene calls are TRBV18 and TRBJ1-1, with D tentatively TRBD1 (6 bases). CDR1 is KGHSH and CDR2 is LQKENI in the germline V gene. The length of the CDR3 is 19 residues. V was shortened by 0 bases and J by 1 base, with 21 bases between the two germline ends. CDR3 sequence (DNA): TGTGCCAGCTCACCACCCTCAAGCAGGGGAGTACGAGGGAACACTGAAGCTTTCTTT. Translated: CASSPPSSRGVRGNTEAFF.

The CDR3 reads CASIDQGAGNTIYF. CDR3 nucleotides: TGTGCCAGCATCGATCAGGGTGCGGGAAACACCATATATTTT. This chain connects TRBV5-4 to TRBJ1-3; a weak D match, TRBD1 (5 bases). The V and J ends lost 6 bases and 4 bases respectively, with 14 bases between them. CDR3 length: 14 amino acids. Germline CDR1 reads SGHNT; CDR2 reads YYREEE (reference sequence).

This chain connects TRBV29-1 to TRBJ1-1; tentatively, D is TRBD1 (5 bases). The CDR3 has 13 amino acids. Germline loops: CDR1 SQVTM, CDR2 ANQGSEA. V lost 4 bases and J 1 base, leaving 10 bases between the germline ends. The CDR3, as DNA: TGCAGCGTTGGGGGCAGGTCGAACACTGAAGCTTTCTTT. The encoded protein is CSVGGRSNTEAFF.

This clone is a singleton in its sample. The chain is built from TRBV11-2 and TRBJ2-1; 13 bases are a match to TRBD2. With V trimmed by 5 bases and J by 7 bases, 8 bases remained unmatched. The CDR3 sequence is 16 residues long. Germline V gene lookup returns CDR1 SGHAT and CDR2 FQNNGV. CDR3 residues: CASSTRLAGGQNEQFF. Written as DNA, the CDR3 is TGTGCCAGCAGCACCAGACTAGCGGGGGGCCAGAATGAGCAGTTCTTC.

This clone has more than one count but fewer than ten. V usage is TRBV10-3 and J usage is TRBJ2-7, with D maybe TRBD1 (5 bases). The V and J ends lost 4 bases and 0 bases respectively, with 13 bases between them. The CDR3 spans 15 residues. Germline V gene data show CDR1 as ENHRY and CDR2 as SYGVKD. CDR3 region: CAISGDSLSSYEQYF. In nucleotides, the CDR3 is TGTGCCATCAGTGGTGACAGTCTTAGCTCCTACGAGCAGTACTTC.

The chain links TRBV7-8 to TRBJ1-2, with 7 nucleotides matching TRBD1. CDR3 length equals 16 residues. The V and J ends lost 4 bases and 1 base, in that order; junction bases with no gene match: 9. The V gene's germline CDR1 is SGHVS and CDR2 FQNEAQ. The CDR3 spells CASSSVTGNLNYGYTF. The CDR3 DNA sequence: TGTGCCAGCAGCTCCGTGACAGGGAACCTTAACTATGGCTACACCTTC. Variable domain in full (rest from reference TRBV7-8 and TRBJ1-2): GAGVSQSPRYKVAKRGQDVALRCDPISGHVSLFWYQQALGQGPEFLTYFQNEAQLDKSGLPSDRFFAERPEGSVSTLKIQRTQQEDSAVYLCASSSVTGNLNYGYTFGSGTRLTVV.

This chain uses TRBV19 with TRBJ2-7; weak D call: TRBD1 (5 bases). Germline CDR1 reads LNHDA; CDR2 reads SQIVND (reference sequence). V gave up 5 bases and J gave up 2 bases, with 10 bases separating them. The CDR3 sequence is 13 residues long. The CDR3 loop reads CASSDSTAYEQYF. The CDR3, as DNA: TGTGCCAGTAGTGACAGCACTGCCTACGAGCAGTACTTC.

This rearrangement joins TRBV18 to TRBJ1-4; the match to TRBD1 covers 7 bases. J gave up 7 bases and V 3 bases, and 8 bases lay outside the gene matches. CDR3 length: 15 residues. The germline V gene encodes CDR1 KGHSH and CDR2 LQKENI. CDR3 region: CASSPPGQAPEKLFF. Written as DNA, the CDR3 is TGTGCCAGCTCACCCCCAGGACAGGCCCCTGAAAAACTGTTTTTT.

In this sample, this clone turned up once. This rearrangement joins TRBV4-3 to TRBJ2-3, with 8 bases identical to TRBD1. CDR1 is LGHNA and CDR2 is YSLEER in the germline V gene. V trimming: 3 bases; J trimming: 4 bases; junction bases outside the gene matches: 9. The CDR3 has 16 amino acids. In DNA form, the CDR3 reads TGCGCCAGCAGCCACCAGGACAGGGATTTAGCAGATACGCAGTATTTT. Its protein product is CASSHQDRDLADTQYF.